Sequencing of this TCR beta chain was carried out in a study of T cells in Graves' hyperthyroidism and ophthalmopathy. V gave up 4 bases and J gave up 10 bases, with 14 bases separating them. Looked up from germline, CDR1 is MNHEY and CDR2 is SMNVEV (reference sequence). This CDR3 has 14 amino acids. RNA transcripts gave rise to amplified TCR beta CDR3 regions. The TCR CDR3 first-round RT-PCR relied on the HTBI primer set. TCRdb redid the calling of the multiplex PCR reads with MiXCR, one entry per CDR3 protein. This sample has 300,000 to 400,000 distinct CDR3 sequences, with roughly 23% found just once.

This receptor was identified in a woman in her forties or fifties with Graves' hyperthyroidism. The sample consisted of blood. The chain couples TRBV27 to TRBJ1-6; tentative D call: TRBD1 (5 bases). The CDR3, as DNA: TGTGCCAGCAGTTACCAGGGAGAGGGGTCACCCCTCCACTTT. Amino acids: CASSYQGEGSPLHF.